The subject of this entry is one TCR beta chain. Its matching antigen is unknown. UMIs that included a 6-nucleotide sample barcode were added by template switching, which took place during cDNA synthesis. For each CDR3 protein, TCRdb gives one entry from its re-call of the 5' RACE reads, without DNA. The sample table includes just over 300,000 distinct CDR3 sequences. The CDR3 runs to 13 residues. Per germline, CDR1 LNHDA and CDR2 SQIVND (reference sequence). This record comes from a study of monozygotic twins with inflammatory bowel disease. Study-level findings and limits: The inverse Simpson measure of TCRbeta diversity was lower in IBD patients than in healthy co-twins. Extra variability in the repertoires of patients may have come from differing immunosuppressive treatments.

Material: blood. This chain links TRBV19 with TRBJ2-7; the TCRdb call, TRBD1, lacks DNA for checking. This receptor was identified in a human donor with ulcerative colitis or Crohn's disease, or a healthy co-twin of an affected twin (not recorded which). The CDR3 reads CASSTLTVSEQYF.